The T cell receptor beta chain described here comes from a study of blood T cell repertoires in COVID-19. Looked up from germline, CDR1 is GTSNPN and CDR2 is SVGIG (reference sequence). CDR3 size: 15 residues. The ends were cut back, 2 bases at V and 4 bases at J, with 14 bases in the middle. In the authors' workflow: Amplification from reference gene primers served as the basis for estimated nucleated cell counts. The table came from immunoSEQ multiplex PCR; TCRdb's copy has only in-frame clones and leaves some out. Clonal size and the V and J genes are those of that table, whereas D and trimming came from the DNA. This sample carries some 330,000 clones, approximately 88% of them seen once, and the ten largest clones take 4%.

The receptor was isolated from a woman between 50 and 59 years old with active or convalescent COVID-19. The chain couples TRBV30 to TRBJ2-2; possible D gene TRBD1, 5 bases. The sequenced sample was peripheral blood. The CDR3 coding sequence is TGTGCCTGGAGTTTTTTTGGGGCAGGCACCGGGGAGCTGTTTTTT. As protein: CAWSFFGAGTGELFF.